This TCR beta chain was profiled in a study of blood T cell repertoires in COVID-19. CDR3 length equals 15 residues. V dropped 1 base and J dropped 5 bases, with 12 bases sitting between them. From germline, CDR1 is LGHNT and CDR2 FRNRAP. TCRdb keeps only in-frame clones here, not all; method: immunoSEQ multiplex PCR. This sample yields 60,000 or so clones, of which roughly 85% are seen a single time; around 17% belongs to the top ten. Source material: peripheral blood. The chain is built from TRBV12-5 and TRBJ1-5, with D maybe TRBD1 (6 bases). This TCR was sampled from a human donor in a cohort sampled during active COVID-19. The CDR3 bases are TGTGCTAGTGGTTTGGACGACAGGCGTTATCAGCCCCAGCATTTT. Translated, it gives CASGLDDRRYQPQHF.